The 27 T cell receptor beta chains below come from one sample, sequenced in a study of monozygotic twins with inflammatory bowel disease. After re-calling the 5' RACE reads, TCRdb lists one entry per CDR3 protein, DNA absent. Its clone listing holds over 110,000 distinct CDR3 sequences. Sample: blood. The origin of the receptors is a human donor with ulcerative colitis or Crohn's disease, or a healthy co-twin of an affected twin (not recorded which).

The chain uses TRBV5-6 and TRBJ2-5. CDR1 is SGHDT and CDR2 is YYEEEE in the germline V gene. CDR3 size: 12 residues. This chain's CDR3 is CASSDEGETQYF.

V and J are TRBV6-1 and TRBJ1-5. Germline CDR1 is MNHNS and CDR2 is SASEGT. CDR3 length: 15 amino acids. This chain's CDR3 is CASSPDLKRDQPQHF.

The gene calls are TRBV6-1 and TRBJ2-1; TCRdb indicates TRBD2, and absent DNA this call remains unverified. The CDR3 covers 20 residues. CDR1 is MNHNS, CDR2 SASEGT, per germline. CDR3: CASSDGLAGGLGPLYNEQFF.

J is TRBJ1-5 and V is TRBV18; TCRdb indicates TRBD1, and absent DNA this call remains unverified. There are 16 residues in the CDR3. The germline V gene encodes CDR1 KGHSH and CDR2 LQKENI. CDR3 in amino acids: CASSPLPGTRNQPQHF.

The chain has TRBV24-1 and TRBJ2-1; TCRdb picks TRBD1, but there is no DNA to check that call. The CDR3 is 15 amino acids. Germline-derived CDR1 and CDR2 are KGHDR and SFDVKD. The CDR3 region is CATGGAGGENNEQFF.

The chain has TRBV5-1 and TRBJ2-3. CDR3 size: 17 residues. Per germline, CDR1 SGHRS and CDR2 YFSETQ. The CDR3: CASSWSERTSSTDTQYF.

This chain uses TRBV6-2 or TRBV6-3 with TRBJ1-5; lacking DNA, the TRBD1 call made by TCRdb goes unchecked. Germline assignment: CDR1 MNHEY and CDR2 SVGEGT. The CDR3 has 15 amino acids. This chain's CDR3 is CASRPGQPRNQPQHF.

The chain has TRBV5-6 and TRBJ2-6; TCRdb gives TRBD2 as the D gene, but with no DNA this cannot be confirmed. The CDR3 length is 18 residues. Per the germline V gene, CDR1 is SGHDT and CDR2 is YYEEEE. This chain's CDR3 is CASTRSRGPSSGANVLTF.

This chain connects TRBV6-1 to TRBJ2-5; TCRdb lists TRBD1, though no DNA is available to test this call. Per germline, CDR1 MNHNS and CDR2 SASEGT. This CDR3 has 17 amino acids. CDR3 amino acids: CASTPPGDRAYQETQYF.

The CDR3 reads CASSPRRSNTEAFF. This chain joins TRBV18 and TRBJ1-1. Germline CDR1 is KGHSH and CDR2 is LQKENI. The CDR3 has 14 amino acids.

The genes are TRBV5-1 and TRBJ2-2. The germline CDR1 and CDR2 sequences are SGHRS and YFSETQ. The CDR3 is 14 amino acids. The CDR3 is CASSLEVSTGELFF.

This chain connects TRBV12-5 to TRBJ2-5; there is no DNA to check the TCRdb D call of TRBD1. Germline V gene lookup returns CDR1 LGHNT and CDR2 FRNRAP. The CDR3 extends over 21 amino acids. CDR3 amino acids: CASGWIPDGVTKTGPGETQYF.

The V gene is TRBV7-6, the J gene TRBJ2-7. The CDR3 is 11 amino acids. Germline V gene data show CDR1 as SGHVS and CDR2 as FNYEAQ. The CDR3 is CASSTSYEQYF.

The chain is built from TRBV5-1 and TRBJ2-7; lacking DNA, the TRBD1 call made by TCRdb goes unchecked. The CDR3 is 13 amino acids. The germline V gene encodes CDR1 SGHRS and CDR2 YFSETQ. This CDR3 is CASSTGQGYEQYF. The full variable domain, its missing parts supplied by reference TRBV5-1 and TRBJ2-7, is KAGVTQTPRYLIKTRGQQVTLSCSPISGHRSVSWYQQTPGQGLQFLFEYFSETQRNKGNFPGRFSGRQFSNSRSEMNVSTLELGDSALYLCASSTGQGYEQYFGPGTRLTVT.

The genes are TRBV20-1 and TRBJ2-2; the D call of TRBD2 rests on TCRdb alone, since no DNA is present to check it. Germline CDR1 is DFQATT and CDR2 is SNEGSKA (reference sequence). CDR3 size: 15 residues. The CDR3 sequence is CSARPHLGPGGELFF.

The chain links TRBV27 to TRBJ1-6; the TCRdb D gene call, TRBD1, has no DNA to confirm it. The CDR3 is made up of 15 amino acids. CDR1 MNHEY and CDR2 SMNVEV come from the germline V gene (reference sequence). The CDR3: CASSLGQGPASPLHF.

The rearrangement uses TRBV5-1 and TRBJ2-1; without DNA, the TCRdb call of TRBD2 cannot be checked. The CDR3 length is 13 residues. Per germline, CDR1 SGHRS and CDR2 YFSETQ. The CDR3 protein is CASSREREDEQFF.

The rearrangement links TRBV7-9 to TRBJ2-7; the D call of TRBD1 rests on TCRdb alone, since no DNA is present to check it. CDR1 and CDR2 (germline): SEHNR, FQNEAQ (reference sequence). The CDR3 loop spans 14 amino acids. CDR3 in amino acids: CASSFRGVDYEQYF.

This chain connects TRBV12-3 or TRBV12-4 to TRBJ1-2; the D gene TCRdb calls, TRBD1, cannot be checked with no DNA. The CDR3 has 14 residues. The CDR3 is CASSPGQGRYGYTF.

This sequence joins TRBV2 and TRBJ1-1; lacking DNA, the TRBD1 call made by TCRdb goes unchecked. The germline V gene has CDR1 SNHLY and CDR2 FYNNEI. The CDR3 has 13 residues. Here the CDR3 reads CASSNRDITEAFF.

The V gene is TRBV20-1, the J gene TRBJ2-5; TCRdb's assignment of TRBD2 cannot be checked, as there is no DNA. There are 15 residues in the CDR3. The germline gives CDR1 DFQATT, CDR2 SNEGSKA (reference sequence). CDR3 in amino acids: CSARVGGTSQETQYF.

The V call is TRBV18, the J call TRBJ2-7; TCRdb names TRBD2, which stays unverified in the absence of DNA. This CDR3 spans 12 amino acids. Germline assignment: CDR1 KGHSH and CDR2 LQKENI. CDR3 sequence: CASSPSAGLGYF. Full variable domain (missing parts from reference TRBV18 and TRBJ2-7): NAGVMQNPRHLVRRRGQEARLRCSPMKGHSHVYWYRQLPEEGLKFMVYLQKENIIDESGMPKERFSAEFPKEGPSILRIQQVVRGDSAAYFCASSPSAGLGYFGPGTRLTVT.

V and J are TRBV14 and TRBJ2-3. CDR3 length: 15 residues. In germline, CDR1 is SGHDN, CDR2 FVKESK. The CDR3 region is CASSPVGSRTDTQYF.

This clonotype is called medium-sized (0.01 to 0.1%) based on its frequency. The chain combines TRBV12-3 or TRBV12-4 with TRBJ2-4; as DNA is missing, the TRBD1 call by TCRdb cannot be tested. This CDR3 region has 13 residues. CDR3 protein: CASSPTGRNIQYF.

The chain is built from TRBV29-1 and TRBJ2-7. The CDR3 totals 16 residues. CDR1 is SQVTM and CDR2 is ANQGSEA in the germline V gene. The CDR3: CSVEMAGRLHSYEQYF.

The chain has TRBV5-1 and TRBJ2-7; as DNA is missing, the TRBD2 call by TCRdb cannot be tested. CDR1 SGHRS and CDR2 YFSETQ come from the germline V gene. The CDR3 runs to 14 residues. The CDR3 protein is CASSLLAGGYEQYF.

The chain couples TRBV7-2 to TRBJ2-5; the D gene TCRdb calls, TRBD1, cannot be checked with no DNA. This CDR3 is built from 13 residues. Germline CDR1 SGHTA, CDR2 FQGNSA. CDR3 loop: CASSLRGEQTQYF.